This TCR beta chain was documented in a study of cytomegalovirus exposure and HLA in healthy donors. Study background: About 80 million unique TCRs, all from HLA-typed donors, were included in an early release of the data.

Whole-study findings and limits: A few V segments could not be told apart, such as TRBV6-2 and TRBV6-3, and were left out. Cytomegalovirus association was assigned to around 150 TCR beta chains. CMV antigen specificity of three CMV-associated chains was confirmed in vitro.

Germline V CDR1 and CDR2: SGHRS, YFSETQ. The CDR3 is made up of 15 amino acids. V was trimmed by 0 bases and J by 1 base, leaving 10 bases between them. The PCR employed 60 Vbeta primers together with 13 Jbeta primers. Measured with immunoSEQ multiplex PCR; TCRdb has only the in-frame clones, and not every one. The data show some 190,000 clones, 77% seen once. About this clone: Antigen: not known.

Sequencing was carried out using PBMCs. This receptor was identified in a man between 18 and 29 years old in good health and CMV-seronegative. V gene TRBV5-1 combines with J gene TRBJ1-1, with D possibly being TRBD1 (6 bases). As DNA, the CDR3 is TGCGCCAGCAGCTTGGCGGGGGGGCCGAACACTGAAGCTTTCTTT. Encoded protein: CASSLAGGPNTEAFF.